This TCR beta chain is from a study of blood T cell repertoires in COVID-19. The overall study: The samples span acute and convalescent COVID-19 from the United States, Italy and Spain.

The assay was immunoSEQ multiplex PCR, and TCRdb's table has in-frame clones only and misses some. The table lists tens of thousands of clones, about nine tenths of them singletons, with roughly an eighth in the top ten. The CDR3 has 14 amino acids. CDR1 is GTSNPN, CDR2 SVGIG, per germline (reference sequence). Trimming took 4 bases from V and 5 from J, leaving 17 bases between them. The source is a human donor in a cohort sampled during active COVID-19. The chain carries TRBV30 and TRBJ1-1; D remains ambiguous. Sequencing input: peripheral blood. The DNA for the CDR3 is TGTGCCTGGAAGGAATGGGCCGAGGGAACTGAAGCTTTCTTT. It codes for CAWKEWAEGTEAFF.